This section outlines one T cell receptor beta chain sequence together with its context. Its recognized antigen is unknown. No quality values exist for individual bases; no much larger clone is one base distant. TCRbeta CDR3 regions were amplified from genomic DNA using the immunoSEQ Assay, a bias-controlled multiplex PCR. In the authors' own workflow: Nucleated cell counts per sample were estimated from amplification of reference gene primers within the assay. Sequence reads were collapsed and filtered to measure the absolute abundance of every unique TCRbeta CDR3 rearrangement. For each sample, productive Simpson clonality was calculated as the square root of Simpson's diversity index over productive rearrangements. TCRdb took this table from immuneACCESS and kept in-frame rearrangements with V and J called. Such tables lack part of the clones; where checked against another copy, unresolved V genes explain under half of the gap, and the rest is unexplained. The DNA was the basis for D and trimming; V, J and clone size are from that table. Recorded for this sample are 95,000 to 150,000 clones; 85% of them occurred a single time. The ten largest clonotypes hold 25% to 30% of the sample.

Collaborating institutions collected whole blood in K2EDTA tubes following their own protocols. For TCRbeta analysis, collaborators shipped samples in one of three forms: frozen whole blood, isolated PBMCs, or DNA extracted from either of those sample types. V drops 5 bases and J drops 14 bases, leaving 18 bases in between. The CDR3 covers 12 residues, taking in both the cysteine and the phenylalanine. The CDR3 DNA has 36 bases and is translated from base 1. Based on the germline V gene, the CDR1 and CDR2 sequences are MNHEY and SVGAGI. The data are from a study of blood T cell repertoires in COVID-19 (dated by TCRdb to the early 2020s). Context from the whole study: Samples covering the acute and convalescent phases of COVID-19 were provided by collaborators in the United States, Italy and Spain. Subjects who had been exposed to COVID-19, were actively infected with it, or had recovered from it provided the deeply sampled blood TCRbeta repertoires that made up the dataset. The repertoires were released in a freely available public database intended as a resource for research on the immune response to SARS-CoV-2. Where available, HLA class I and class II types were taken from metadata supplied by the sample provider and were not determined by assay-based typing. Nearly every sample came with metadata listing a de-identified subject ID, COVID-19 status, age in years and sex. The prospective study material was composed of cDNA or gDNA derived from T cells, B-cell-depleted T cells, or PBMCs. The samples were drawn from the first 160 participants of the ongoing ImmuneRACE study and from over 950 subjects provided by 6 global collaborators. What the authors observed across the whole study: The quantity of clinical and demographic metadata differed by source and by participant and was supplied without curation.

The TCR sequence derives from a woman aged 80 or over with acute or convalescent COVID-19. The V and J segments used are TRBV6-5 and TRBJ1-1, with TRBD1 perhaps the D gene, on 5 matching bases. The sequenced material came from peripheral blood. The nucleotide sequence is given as TGTGCCAGCAGTACGGGTTCCAGGGAGGGGTTCTTT. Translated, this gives CASSTGSREGFF.